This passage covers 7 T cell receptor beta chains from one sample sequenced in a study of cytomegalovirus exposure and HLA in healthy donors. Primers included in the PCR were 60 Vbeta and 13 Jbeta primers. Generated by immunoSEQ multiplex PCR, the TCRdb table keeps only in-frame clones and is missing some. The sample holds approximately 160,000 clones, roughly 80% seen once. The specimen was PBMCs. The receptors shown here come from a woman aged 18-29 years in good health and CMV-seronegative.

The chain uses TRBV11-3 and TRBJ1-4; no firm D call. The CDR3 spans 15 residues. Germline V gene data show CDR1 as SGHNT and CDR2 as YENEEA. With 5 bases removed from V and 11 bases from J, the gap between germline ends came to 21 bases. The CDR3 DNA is TGTGCCAGCAGCCCATCATGGGCCAGACGTGTGAAACTGTTTTTT. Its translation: CASSPSWARRVKLFF.

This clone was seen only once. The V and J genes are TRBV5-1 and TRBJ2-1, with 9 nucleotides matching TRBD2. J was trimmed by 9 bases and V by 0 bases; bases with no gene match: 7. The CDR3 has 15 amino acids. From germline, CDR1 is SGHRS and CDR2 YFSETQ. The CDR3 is CASSLATGTSIEQFF. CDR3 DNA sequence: TGCGCCAGCAGCTTGGCCACCGGGACTAGCATTGAGCAGTTCTTC.

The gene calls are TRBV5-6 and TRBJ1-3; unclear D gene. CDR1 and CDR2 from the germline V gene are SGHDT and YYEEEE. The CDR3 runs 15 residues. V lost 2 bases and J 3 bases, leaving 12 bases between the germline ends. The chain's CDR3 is CASSLGLAGGNTIYF. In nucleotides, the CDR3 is TGTGCCAGCAGCTTAGGACTAGCGGGTGGAAACACCATATATTTT.

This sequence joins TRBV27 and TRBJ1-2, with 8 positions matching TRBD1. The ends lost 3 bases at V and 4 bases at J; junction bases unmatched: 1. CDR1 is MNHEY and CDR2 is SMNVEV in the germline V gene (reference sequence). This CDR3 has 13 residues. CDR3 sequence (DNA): TGTGCCAGCAGTTTTCAGGGGGCCTATGGCTACACCTTC. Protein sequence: CASSFQGAYGYTF.

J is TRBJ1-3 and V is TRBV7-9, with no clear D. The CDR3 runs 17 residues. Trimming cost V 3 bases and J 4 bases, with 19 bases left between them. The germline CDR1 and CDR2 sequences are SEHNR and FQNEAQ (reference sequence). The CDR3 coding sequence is TGTGCCAGCAGCTTCGCCGAAGAGGATGCCCCCGGAAACACCATATATTTT. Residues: CASSFAEEDAPGNTIYF.

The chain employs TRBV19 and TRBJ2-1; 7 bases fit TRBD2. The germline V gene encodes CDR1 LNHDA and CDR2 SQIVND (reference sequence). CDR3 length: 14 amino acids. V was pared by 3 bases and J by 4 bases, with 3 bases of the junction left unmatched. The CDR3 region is CASSMGTIYNEQFF. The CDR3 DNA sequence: TGTGCCAGTAGTATGGGGACTATATACAATGAGCAGTTCTTC.

The DNA of the CDR3 is TGTGCCAGCAGTTTATCCAGACTAGTGGGGTCCTACAATGAGCAGTTCTTC. It codes for CASSLSRLVGSYNEQFF. This chain connects TRBV27 to TRBJ2-1; D might be TRBD2 (6 bases). CDR1 is MNHEY, CDR2 SMNVEV, per germline (reference sequence). Trimming stripped 0 bases from V and 1 base from J, with 13 bases between. This CDR3 is 17 amino acids long.